A selection of T cell receptor beta chains follows, all from one sample in a study of blood T cells in healthy people across ages. MiXCR, applied by TCRdb to the 5' RACE reads, yields one record per CDR3 protein. The repertoire holds approximately 780,000 distinct CDR3 sequences, with roughly 26% as singletons. The same sample was also used in a study of T cells of mothers and their children.

Sequencing was done on a sample of blood. The receptors derive from a boy between 5 and 17 years old in good health. Each CDR3 is given with its conserved first and last residue. The D gene is left open where the match is weak. Clone size is stated in some rows and not others, as once, few, many or a class when expanded.

TRBV6-2/TRBV6-3	NA	NA	TRBJ2-2	CASSARLDAEELFF	TGTGCCAGCAGTGCTCGGTTGGATGCCGAGGAGCTGTTTTTT
TRBV7-9	few	TRBD1	TRBJ2-3	CASSPEDRGGTFPQYF	TGTGCCAGCAGCCCTGAAGACAGGGGCGGAACTTTCCCGCAGTATTTT
TRBV10-3	NA	NA	TRBJ2-5	CAISESGIPETQYF	TGTGCCATCAGTGAGTCGGGGATCCCAGAGACCCAGTACTTC
TRBV5-5	few	TRBD1	TRBJ1-1	CASSLVTGDAFF	TGTGCCAGCAGCTTGGTGACAGGGGACGCTTTCTTT
TRBV10-3	NA	NA	TRBJ2-3	CAINPGTPITDTQYF	TGTGCCATCAATCCCGGGACCCCCATTACAGATACGCAGTATTTT
TRBV21-1	few	NA	TRBJ2-7	CAWGGGLYEQYF	TGTGCCTGGGGGGGAGGACTCTACGAGCAGTACTTC
TRBV3-1	NA	NA	TRBJ2-5	CASSQDLGTGETQYF	TGTGCCAGCAGCCAAGATCTGGGGACGGGAGAGACCCAGTACTTC
TRBV2	NA	TRBD2	TRBJ2-3	CASSEGLDTDTQYF	TGTGCCAGCAGTGAGGGACTAGACACAGATACGCAGTATTTT
TRBV7-2	few	NA	TRBJ2-5	CATLLTLPQYF	TGTGCCACCTTGTTAACCCTGCCCCAGTACTTC
TRBV20-1	NA	TRBD2	TRBJ2-5	CSARPPRSGLAGGRETQYF	TGCAGTGCTAGACCCCCCCGTTCTGGACTAGCGGGGGGGAGGGAGACCCAGTACTTC
TRBV6-5	NA	TRBD2	TRBJ2-7	CATRITLAGGYEQYF	TGTGCCACGAGGATCACGCTAGCGGGGGGTTACGAGCAGTACTTC
TRBV28	NA	NA	TRBJ2-3	CASILRVRTTKGGGDTQYF	TGTGCCAGCATCTTAAGAGTAAGGACTACCAAGGGAGGTGGAGATACGCAGTATTTT
TRBV20-1	NA	TRBD2	TRBJ2-1	CSVRAPSGSYNEQFF	TGCAGTGTTAGAGCGCCTAGCGGCTCCTACAATGAGCAGTTCTTC
TRBV7-9	NA	NA	TRBJ2-7	CASSYIEGGSLEQYF	TGTGCCAGCAGCTATATCGAAGGGGGGTCCCTGGAGCAGTACTTC
TRBV11-2	few	NA	TRBJ2-3	CASSLGGGLSTDTQYF	TGTGCCAGCAGCTTAGGAGGGGGATTAAGCACAGATACGCAGTATTTT
TRBV6-6	NA	NA	TRBJ2-5	CASSPAGGSYQETQYF	TGTGCCAGCAGTCCGGCTGGGGGGTCGTACCAAGAGACCCAGTACTTC
TRBV25-1	few	TRBD1	TRBJ1-2	CASFSPGTGAGYTF	TGTGCCAGCTTTTCCCCCGGGACAGGGGCTGGCTACACCTTC
TRBV13	NA	NA	TRBJ2-4	CASSPGGRNIQYF	TGTGCCAGCAGCCCGGGGGGCCGAAACATTCAGTACTTC
TRBV7-6	few	TRBD2	TRBJ2-5	CASSPGLAGRLIMGRETQYF	TGTGCCAGCAGCCCAGGACTAGCGGGGAGGTTGATTATGGGTCGAGAGACCCAGTACTTC
TRBV3-1	few	NA	TRBJ1-3	CASSPGGPRSGNTIYF	TGTGCCAGCAGCCCGGGAGGGCCAAGGTCTGGAAACACCATATATTTT
TRBV20-1	few	NA	TRBJ2-7	CSASTVEGQYF	TGCAGTGCTAGTACGGTCGAGGGGCAGTACTTC
TRBV10-3	NA	NA	TRBJ1-4	CAISERGRGEKLFF	TGTGCCATCAGTGAGCGCGGACGTGGGGAAAAACTGTTTTTT
TRBV12-3/TRBV12-4	NA	NA	TRBJ1-1	CASSFPPYMNTEAFF	TGTGCCAGCAGTTTTCCCCCATACATGAACACTGAAGCTTTCTTT
TRBV25-1	once	TRBD2	TRBJ2-4	CASSVRGVGKNIQYF	TGTGCCAGCAGTGTTCGGGGGGTGGGCAAAAACATTCAGTACTTC
TRBV12-3/TRBV12-4	NA	NA	TRBJ2-4	CASSLGNQNIQYF	TGTGCCAGCAGTTTGGGGAACCAAAACATTCAGTACTTC
TRBV24-1	many	NA	TRBJ2-3	CATSEPGLPDTQYF	TGTGCCACCAGTGAACCAGGACTCCCTGATACGCAGTATTTT
TRBV5-1	few	TRBD2	TRBJ2-1	CASSLAGGQEQFF	TGCGCCAGCAGCTTGGCGGGGGGGCAGGAGCAGTTCTTC
TRBV5-5	NA	NA	TRBJ2-7	CASSFQASSYEQYF	TGTGCCAGCAGCTTTCAGGCCAGCTCCTACGAGCAGTACTTC
TRBV7-2	few	NA	TRBJ2-2	CASIKVWGGELFF	TGTGCCAGCATCAAGGTTTGGGGTGGGGAGCTGTTTTTT
TRBV7-9	NA	NA	TRBJ2-7	CASSFIPYEQYF	TGTGCCAGCAGCTTTATCCCCTACGAGCAGTACTTC
TRBV10-1	NA	TRBD1	TRBJ2-4	CASTPTGKENIQYF	TGCGCCAGCACTCCGACAGGGAAGGAAAACATTCAGTACTTC
TRBV18	few	NA	TRBJ1-4	CASSPFTVATNEKLFF	TGTGCCAGCTCACCCTTCACGGTTGCAACTAATGAAAAACTGTTTTTT
TRBV5-1	few	NA	TRBJ1-1	CASKIGEYTEAFF	TGCGCGTCTAAGATCGGGGAGTACACTGAAGCTTTCTTT
TRBV4-1	NA	TRBD1	TRBJ1-5	CASSQVSGQLSNQPQHF	TGCGCCAGCAGCCAAGTGTCGGGACAGCTAAGCAATCAGCCCCAGCATTTT
TRBV7-2	few	NA	TRBJ2-1	CASSLLGSGSSYNEQFF	TGTGCCAGCAGCTTACTGGGTAGCGGAAGCTCCTACAATGAGCAGTTCTTC
TRBV6-1	few	NA	TRBJ2-2	CASSRTQTYTGELFF	TGTGCCAGCAGTCGGACCCAGACGTACACCGGGGAGCTGTTTTTT
TRBV4-1	NA	NA	TRBJ1-6	CASSQDSVFSPLHF	TGCGCCAGCAGCCAAGATAGCGTCTTTTCACCCCTCCACTTT
TRBV2	NA	NA	TRBJ1-2	CASKGQGYTF	TGTGCCAGCAAAGGGCAGGGCTACACCTTC
TRBV29-1	few	NA	TRBJ1-1	CSVAQGMNTEAFF	TGCAGCGTTGCTCAGGGAATGAACACTGAAGCTTTCTTT
TRBV6-1	NA	TRBD1	TRBJ2-5	CAGQGKETQYF	TGTGCCGGACAGGGAAAAGAGACCCAGTACTTC
TRBV7-3	NA	NA	TRBJ2-7	CANSPTQGGDEQYF	TGTGCCAACAGCCCCACCCAGGGTGGCGACGAGCAGTACTTC
TRBV7-7	few	TRBD2	TRBJ2-2	CASSRGGYRNTGELFF	TGTGCTAGCAGCCGGGGGGGGTACCGTAACACCGGGGAGCTGTTTTTT
TRBV4-2	NA	NA	TRBJ2-7	CASSRISQLSSYEQYF	TGTGCCAGCAGTCGTATATCACAACTGAGCTCCTACGAGCAGTACTTC
TRBV29-1	few	NA	TRBJ2-1	CSVEQTEGNEQFF	TGCAGCGTTGAACAGACTGAGGGGAATGAGCAGTTCTTC
TRBV5-1	NA	TRBD1	TRBJ1-2	CASSLVGQGARYGYTF	TGCGCCAGCAGCTTGGTTGGGCAGGGGGCTCGCTATGGCTACACCTTC
TRBV4-2	few	NA	TRBJ2-1	CASSHRTEYNEQFF	TGTGCCAGCAGCCACCGGACTGAATACAATGAGCAGTTCTTC
TRBV15	few	NA	TRBJ1-1	CASTPGRANTEAFF	TGTGCCTCCACCCCGGGAAGGGCGAACACTGAAGCTTTCTTT
TRBV5-1	few	TRBD2	TRBJ2-5	CASSPPASGGALGETQYF	TGCGCCAGCAGCCCCCCGGCTAGCGGGGGGGCCCTTGGAGAGACCCAGTACTTC
TRBV18	few	TRBD1	TRBJ2-7	CASSPRGTGLFSYEQYF	TGTGCCAGCTCACCCCGGGGGACAGGTCTCTTCTCCTACGAGCAGTACTTC
TRBV6-6	few	NA	TRBJ1-1	CASSYSSITVTEAFF	TGTGCCAGCAGTTACTCGAGTATCACGGTCACTGAAGCTTTCTTT
TRBV7-2	NA	NA	TRBJ2-3	CASSFGFHTDTQYF	TGTGCCAGCAGCTTCGGGTTCCACACAGATACGCAGTATTTT
TRBV2	few	NA	TRBJ2-5	CASIIRVEETQYF	TGTGCCAGCATTATCCGGGTGGAAGAGACCCAGTACTTC
TRBV7-9	NA	NA	TRBJ1-1	CASSLVAGEAFF	TGTGCCAGCAGCTTAGTCGCTGGTGAAGCTTTCTTT
TRBV11-2	NA	NA	TRBJ2-7	CASSPEATAPLYEQYF	TGTGCCAGCAGCCCTGAGGCGACAGCTCCATTATACGAGCAGTACTTC